This T cell receptor (beta chain) was captured in a study of CXCR3-negative and CXCR3-positive naive CD8 T cells. General study results and limits: Naive subsets expressed similar surface CD5; TRB CDR3 features served to infer TCR strength. After cryopreservation, CXCR3 expression dropped partially; most assays used fresh PBMCs.

Libraries of TRB cDNA were made by 5' RACE and carried UMIs. For each CDR3 protein, TCRdb gives one entry from its re-call of the 5' RACE reads, without DNA. This specimen shows tens of thousands of distinct CDR3 sequences; the ten leading clones hold 0.9% to 1.2%. Comments on this clonotype: Antigen: not known.

What was sequenced was naive CXCR3- CD8+ T cells from blood. Stated subset: CD45RO-CCR7+CD27+CD95- naive CD8+ T cells lacking CXCR3 (TNR3-). The receptor's source is a human donor in good health. Some clones in this sample may be carry-over from other donors' samples.

This chain's CDR3 is CASSPAGLAGGSDTQYF. V is TRBV7-6 and J is TRBJ2-3; TCRdb proposes TRBD2, but this gene call is untestable without DNA. The CDR3 has 17 amino acids. The germline CDR1 and CDR2 sequences are SGHVS and FNYEAQ.